The rows below give T cell receptor beta chains drawn from one sample of a study of blood T cells in healthy people across ages. TCRdb recomputed calls from the 5' RACE reads with MiXCR, one row per CDR3 protein. Of around 800,000 distinct CDR3 sequences listed, about 45% are singletons. The sequenced sample consisted of blood. Source of these receptors: a man older than 75 in good health. CDR3s include the opening cysteine and the closing phenylalanine or tryptophan. D genes are given only for firm matches. Where a row states a size, it is once, few, many or the class of an expanded clone; other rows omit it.

>TRBJ2-3|NA|TRBV5-1|NA
TGCACCAGCAGCTTGGACGCTGTCACAGATACGCAGTATTTT
CTSSLDAVTDTQYF
>TRBJ1-5|NA|TRBV7-8|TRBD1
TGTGCCAGCAGCCCGTACCGGGACAGATATCAGCCCCAGCATTTT
CASSPYRDRYQPQHF
>TRBJ2-5|NA|TRBV9|TRBD2
TGTGCCAGCAGCGTAGGTCTAGCGGCCCAAGAGATCCAGTACTTC
CASSVGLAAQEIQYF
>TRBJ2-4|NA|TRBV4-3|NA
TGCGCCAGCAGCCAAGGTGGGACGGGGGTAACCAAAAACATTCAGTACTTC
CASSQGGTGVTKNIQYF
>TRBJ2-5|NA|TRBV10-1|NA
TGCGCCAGCAGTGACAGCACCAATGAGCAGTACTTC
CASSDSTNEQYF
>TRBJ2-1|NA|TRBV5-1|TRBD1
TGCGCCAGCAGCTTCCCGGGGGACAGGGGAATCCCCTACAATGAGCAGTTCTTC
CASSFPGDRGIPYNEQFF
>TRBJ2-5|few|TRBV2|TRBD2
TGTGCTAGCAGTGAAGAAGCGGGATTTCAAGAGACCCAGTACTTC
CASSEEAGFQETQYF
>TRBJ2-3|many|TRBV29-1|NA
TGCAGCGTTGTTGGGATACGTCGGGGAGCCCGAACTAGCACAGATACGCAGTATTTT
CSVVGIRRGARTSTDTQYF
>TRBJ1-6|few|TRBV2|NA
TGTGCCAGCAGTCAGGGGATCGGTTCACCCCTCCACTTT
CASSQGIGSPLHF
>TRBJ2-7|many|TRBV5-1|TRBD2
TGTGCCAGCAGCTCGACTAGCGGGACCTCCTACGAGCAGTACTTC
CASSSTSGTSYEQYF
>TRBJ2-1|NA|TRBV21-1|NA
TGTGCCAGCAGCAAAGCCTGCCAGGGGCAGGATGAGCAGTTCTTC
CASSKACQGQDEQFF
>TRBJ2-2|NA|TRBV4-2|NA
TGTGCCAGCAGCCAAGATCAAGCGAACACCGGGGAGCTGTTTTTT
CASSQDQANTGELFF
>TRBJ2-5|NA|TRBV14|NA
TGTGCCAGCAGCCGAGCAGGTATCGGGACCCAGTACTTC
CASSRAGIGTQYF
>TRBJ2-1|NA|TRBV5-1|NA
TGCGCCAGCAATATCGGGAGTTGGGATGAGCAGTTCTTC
CASNIGSWDEQFF
>TRBJ1-4|NA|TRBV7-2|NA
TGTGCCAGCAGGGGACTCAATGAAAAACTGTTTTTT
CASRGLNEKLFF
>TRBJ2-2|few|TRBV15|TRBD2
TGTGCCACCAGGGGAGGGGTCAACCCGAACACCGGGGAGCTGTTTTTT
CATRGGVNPNTGELFF
>TRBJ2-1|NA|TRBV10-3|NA
TGTGCCATCAGTGGAAGCGCGGACATAGGGTTCTTC
CAISGSADIGFF
>TRBJ2-7|NA|TRBV20-1|TRBD2
TGCAGTGCTGACGCCGGGACTAGCGGGAGGGCCCAGGAGGCCCAGTACTTC
CSADAGTSGRAQEAQYF
>TRBJ2-1|NA|TRBV11-1|TRBD2
TGTGCCAGCACAGCGGGAGTTGGTGATGAGCAGTTCTTC
CASTAGVGDEQFF
>TRBJ1-6|few|TRBV29-1|NA
TGCAGCGTTCGCAGCTCCTATAATTCACCCCTCCACTTT
CSVRSSYNSPLHF
>TRBJ2-1|NA|TRBV7-9|NA
TGTGCCAGCAGCTCTAGACTGAGTTTTAACAATGAGCAGTTCTTC
CASSSRLSFNNEQFF
>TRBJ2-7|NA|TRBV7-2|TRBD2
TGTGCCAGCAGCTTCAACGGGGGGTACGGGTACGAGCAGTACTTC
CASSFNGGYGYEQYF
>TRBJ2-1|NA|TRBV5-1|NA
TGCGCCAGCAGCTTGATGGGGCAGAATGAGCAGTTCTTC
CASSLMGQNEQFF
>TRBJ2-1|many|TRBV5-1|NA
TGCGCCAGCAGCTTGGGAGGACGGAGCTCCTACAATGAGCAGTTCTTC
CASSLGGRSSYNEQFF
>TRBJ2-3|NA|TRBV10-3|TRBD2
TGTGCCATCAAACCTTCTAGCGGGAGTATTGCAGATACGCAGTATTTT
CAIKPSSGSIADTQYF
>TRBJ2-7|NA|TRBV5-1|NA
TGCGCCAGCAGCTTGGAACTAGCAACTGAGCAGTACTTC
CASSLELATEQYF
>TRBJ1-4|few|TRBV5-6|NA
TGTGCCAGCAGCTCTTCGGGCGGACGAGGGCTGTTTTTT
CASSSSGGRGLFF
>TRBJ2-4|NA|TRBV12-3/TRBV12-4|NA
TGTGCCAGCAGCCGCATTGACGGAGCCAAAAACATTCAGTACTTC
CASSRIDGAKNIQYF
>TRBJ2-3|NA|TRBV7-8|NA
TGTGCCAGCAGCTTAACCGGGCCACCCACAGATACGCAGTATTTT
CASSLTGPPTDTQYF